A selection of T cell receptor beta chains follows, all from one sample in a study of blood T cell repertoires in COVID-19. Generated by immunoSEQ multiplex PCR, the TCRdb table keeps only in-frame clones and is missing some. The sample comprises more than 200,000 clones, about 86% of which are singletons, and roughly 10% rests with the top ten. The specimen was peripheral blood. The receptor source for this set is a woman aged 45-65 years with COVID-19, enrolled during active disease. CDR3s include the opening cysteine and the closing phenylalanine or tryptophan. Each record gives: V gene, J gene, clone size, D gene, CDR3 protein, CDR3 DNA. A D gene is named only where the DNA matches it firmly. Not every row has a clone size; where given, it reads once, few, many or a size class.

TRBV9	TRBJ1-2	-	-	CASSVGRSLSYGYTF	TGTGCCAGCAGCGTTGGCAGGTCTCTATCGTATGGCTACACCTTC
TRBV11-3	TRBJ1-1	-	TRBD1	CASSWGRQGGTEAFF	TGTGCCAGCAGCTGGGGAAGACAGGGGGGAACTGAAGCTTTCTTT
TRBV7-7	TRBJ1-1	-	-	CASSDKGCKNQCSTEAFF	TGTGCCAGCAGCGATAAGGGGTGTAAGAACCAGTGCAGCACTGAAGCTTTCTTT
TRBV3-1/TRBV3-2	TRBJ2-3	-	-	CASSQARLTSTDTQYF	TGTGCCAGCAGCCAAGCCCGCCTTACTAGCACAGATACGCAGTATTTT
TRBV19	TRBJ1-1	-	TRBD1	CASSPRTGGTEAFF	TGTGCCAGTAGTCCACGGACAGGGGGCACTGAAGCTTTCTTT
TRBV2	TRBJ1-6	few	TRBD1	CASSPTGENSPLHF	TGTGCCAGCAGCCCCACAGGGGAAAATTCACCCCTCCACTTT
TRBV28	TRBJ1-1	-	-	CASSVGSGNDAEEAFF	TGTGCCAGCAGTGTAGGGTCAGGGAACGATGCTGAGGAAGCTTTCTTT
TRBV7-2	TRBJ1-3	-	TRBD1	CASSLAGTGSGNTIYF	TGTGCCAGCAGCTTAGCAGGGACAGGCTCTGGAAACACCATATATTTT
TRBV3-1/TRBV3-2	TRBJ2-3	-	-	CASSQGVRGRADTQYF	TGTGCCAGCAGCCAAGGTGTTCGGGGTAGGGCGGATACGCAGTATTTT
TRBV11-3	TRBJ2-1	-	-	CASSIRTGHNEQFF	TGTGCCAGCAGCATTCGGACTGGGCACAATGAGCAGTTCTTC
TRBV19	TRBJ1-2	-	-	CASTPDRFGYTF	TGTGCCAGTACCCCGGACAGATTTGGCTACACCTTC
TRBV2	TRBJ2-3	-	TRBD2	CASSYAGLAGGLDTQYF	TGTGCCAGCAGTTACGCTGGCCTAGCGGGGGGCCTTGATACGCAGTATTTT
TRBV9	TRBJ2-6	-	TRBD1	CASSATGSSGANVLTF	TGTGCCAGCAGCGCGACAGGGTCCTCTGGGGCCAACGTCCTGACTTTC
TRBV5-4	TRBJ2-6	few	TRBD1	CASSSGQGLSGANVLTF	TGTGCCAGCAGCTCGGGACAGGGCCTCTCTGGGGCCAACGTCCTGACTTTC
TRBV6-6	TRBJ2-1	-	-	CASSYGGGANEQFF	TGTGCCAGCAGTTACGGTGGGGGGGCTAATGAGCAGTTCTTC
TRBV5-1	TRBJ1-2	-	-	CASRRETRYGYTF	TGCGCCAGCCGCCGGGAAACCCGCTATGGCTACACCTTC
TRBV3-1/TRBV3-2	TRBJ1-4	-	TRBD1	CASSHLTGVGEKLFF	TGTGCCAGCAGCCACCTGACAGGGGTGGGCGAAAAACTGTTTTTT
TRBV5-4	TRBJ2-3	-	TRBD2	CASSWRGAPTDTQYF	TGTGCCAGCAGCTGGCGGGGGGCCCCCACAGATACGCAGTATTTT